This TCR beta chain was documented in a study of glioma-infiltrating T cells after dendritic cell vaccination. About the study: Dendritic cell vaccination trial patients had either newly diagnosed or recurrent glioblastoma. Treatment, given 2003 to 2012, was autologous tumor lysate-pulsed dendritic cell vaccination.

Patients had residual fresh-frozen tumor tissue and more than two years of survival data. Sequencing was performed with immunoSEQ multiplex PCR; in TCRdb, only in-frame clones are kept and a portion is missing. The table includes 95,000 to 110,000 clones, roughly 79% detected once. The TCR sequence derives from a human donor with glioblastoma. The sequencing here drew on blood, taken before dendritic cell vaccination.

The CDR3 region is CASSLAADNEKLFF. The CDR3, as DNA: TGTGCCAGCAGCTTAGCGGCGGATAATGAAAAACTGTTTTTT. The chain is built from TRBV7-9 and TRBJ1-4, with D unclear. Germline CDR1 reads SEHNR; CDR2 reads FQNEAQ (reference sequence). Trimming stripped 0 bases from V and 4 bases from J, with 6 bases between. This CDR3 has 14 amino acids.